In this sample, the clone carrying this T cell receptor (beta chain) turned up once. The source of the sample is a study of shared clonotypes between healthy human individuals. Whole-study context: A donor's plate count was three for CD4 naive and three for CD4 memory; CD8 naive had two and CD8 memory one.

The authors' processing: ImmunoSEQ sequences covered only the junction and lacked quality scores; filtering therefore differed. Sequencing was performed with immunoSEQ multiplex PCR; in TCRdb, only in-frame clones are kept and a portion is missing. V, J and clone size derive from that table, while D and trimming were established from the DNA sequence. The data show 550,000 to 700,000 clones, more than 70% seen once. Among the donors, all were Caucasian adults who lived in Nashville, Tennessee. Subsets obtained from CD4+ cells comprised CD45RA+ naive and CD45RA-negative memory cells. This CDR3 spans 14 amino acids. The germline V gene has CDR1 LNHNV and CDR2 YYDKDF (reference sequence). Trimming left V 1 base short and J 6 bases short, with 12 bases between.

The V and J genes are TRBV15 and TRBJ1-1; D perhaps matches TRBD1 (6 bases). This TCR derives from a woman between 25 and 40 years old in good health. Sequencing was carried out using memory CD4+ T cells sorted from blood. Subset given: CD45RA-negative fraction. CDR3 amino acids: CATSRGAQGPEAFF. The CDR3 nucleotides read TGTGCCACCAGCAGAGGGGCACAGGGCCCTGAAGCTTTCTTT. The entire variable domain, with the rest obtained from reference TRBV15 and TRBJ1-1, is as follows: DAMVIQNPRYQVTQFGKPVTLSCSQTLNHNVMYWYQQKSSQAPKLLFHYYDKDFNNEADTPDNFQSRRPNTSFCFLDIRSPGLGDTAMYLCATSRGAQGPEAFFGQGTRLTVV.